This T cell receptor beta chain was sequenced in a study of blood T cell repertoires in COVID-19. Study-wide background: Both acute and convalescent COVID-19 samples were obtained from the United States, Italy and Spain. The analysed material was cDNA or gDNA that came from T cells, B-cell-depleted T cells, or PBMCs.

The CDR3 sequence is 17 residues long. Per germline, CDR1 SNHLY and CDR2 FYNNEI. V lost 2 bases and J 0 bases, leaving 14 bases between the germline ends. As processed by the authors: Scientists estimated how many nucleated cells there were by amplifying reference gene primers. TCRdb's copy holds only in-frame clones and misses some; the assay was immunoSEQ multiplex PCR. The DNA gave D and trimming, while V, J and clone size come from that table. The sample yields roughly 700,000 clones, 75% to 90% seen once. The clonotype comes from a woman aged 18-29 years with acute or convalescent COVID-19. J is TRBJ1-3 and V is TRBV2; D gene ambiguous. Sequencing was performed on peripheral blood. DNA for the CDR3: TGTGCCAGCAGTGAATACCGGCGGGATATCTCTGGAAACACCATATATTTT. It translates to CASSEYRRDISGNTIYF.